This T cell receptor beta chain was found in a study of T cell changes during pregnancy in multiple sclerosis (dated by TCRdb to 2018 to 2020). Some background on the complete study: The study looked at changes in the T cell repertoire across pregnancy in women with multiple sclerosis.

The library was produced with the immunoSEQ multiplex PCR assay. TCRdb took over this immuneACCESS table, retaining in-frame rearrangements with V and J assigned. Such tables are incomplete; in checked studies, under half of the missing clones stem from an unresolved V gene, and the remainder is unexplained. The sample contains fewer than 140,000 clones, under 95% of them found a single time. Jointly, the top ten make up 1.6% of the sample. V is pared back by 2 bases and J by 5 bases, with 8 bases lying between the germline termini. Reading from cysteine to phenylalanine, the CDR3 counts 12 amino acids. Solely the CDR3 DNA is kept, with 36 bases framed from the first base. From the germline V gene, CDR1 is SGHRS and CDR2 is YFSETQ. This clone appeared a single time. No cognate antigen has been identified for it. Within one base of it there is no much larger clone, and no base qualities were kept.

Recombination linked TRBV5-1 to TRBJ2-7, with the D gene not confidently named. This clonotype originated in a female donor with multiple sclerosis, enrolled in a pregnancy study. Specimen: peripheral blood, collected before pregnancy. Here the CDR3 is given as CASSFSPNEQYF. The nucleotides read TGCGCCAGCAGCTTTTCCCCCAACGAGCAGTACTTC. The entire variable domain, with the stretches around the CDR3 drawn from the reference TRBV5-1 and TRBJ2-7 proteins, is KAGVTQTPRYLIKTRGQQVTLSCSPISGHRSVSWYQQTPGQGLQFLFEYFSETQRNKGNFPGRFSGRQFSNSRSEMNVSTLELGDSALYLCASSFSPNEQYFGPGTRLTVT.